At least ten counts were recorded for the clone carrying this T cell receptor (beta chain). In TCRdb, the 5' RACE reads were re-called with MiXCR into one record per CDR3 protein. This sample has 63,000 or so distinct CDR3 sequences, with 15% to 20% found just once. The sample belongs to a study of T cells of healthy individuals. Germline assignment: CDR1 DFQATT and CDR2 SNEGSKA (reference sequence). Trimming removed 2 bases at V and 0 bases at J, with 8 bases between. CDR3 length: 15 amino acids. The sequence derives from a human donor in good health. The chain uses TRBV20-1 and TRBJ2-6; maybe TRBD1 (5 bases). For the CDR3, the DNA is TGCAGTGCTAGACTAGACAGCTCTGGGGCCAACGTCCTGACTTTC. Its protein is CSARLDSSGANVLTF.